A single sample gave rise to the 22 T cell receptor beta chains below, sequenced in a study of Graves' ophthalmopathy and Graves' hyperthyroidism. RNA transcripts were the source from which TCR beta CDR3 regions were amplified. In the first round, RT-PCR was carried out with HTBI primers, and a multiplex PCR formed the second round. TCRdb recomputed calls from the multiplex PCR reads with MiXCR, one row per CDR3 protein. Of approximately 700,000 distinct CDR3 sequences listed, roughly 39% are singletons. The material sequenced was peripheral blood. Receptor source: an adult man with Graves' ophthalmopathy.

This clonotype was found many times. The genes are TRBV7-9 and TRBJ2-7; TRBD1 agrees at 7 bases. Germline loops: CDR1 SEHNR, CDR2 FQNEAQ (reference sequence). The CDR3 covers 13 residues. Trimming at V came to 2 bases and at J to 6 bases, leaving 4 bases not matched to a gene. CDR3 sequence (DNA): TGTGCCAGCAGCTTATACAGGGACAGCGAGCAGTACTTC. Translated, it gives CASSLYRDSEQYF.

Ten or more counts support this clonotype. The CDR3 DNA reads TGCAGCGCTTCGACAGGGGGGAACACTGAAGCTTTCTTT. Amino acids: CSASTGGNTEAFF. V usage is TRBV29-1 and J usage is TRBJ1-1, with TRBD1 matching over 9 bases. CDR1 and CDR2 from the germline V gene are SQVTM and ANQGSEA. Unmatched junction bases numbered 4, after V lost 7 bases and J lost 1 base. The CDR3 is made up of 13 amino acids.

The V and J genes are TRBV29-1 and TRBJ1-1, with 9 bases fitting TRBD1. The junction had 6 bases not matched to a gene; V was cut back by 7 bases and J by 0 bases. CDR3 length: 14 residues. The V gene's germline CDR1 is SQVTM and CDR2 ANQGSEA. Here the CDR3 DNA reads TGCAGCGGGACAGGGGACCTGATGAACACTGAAGCTTTCTTT. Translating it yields CSGTGDLMNTEAFF.

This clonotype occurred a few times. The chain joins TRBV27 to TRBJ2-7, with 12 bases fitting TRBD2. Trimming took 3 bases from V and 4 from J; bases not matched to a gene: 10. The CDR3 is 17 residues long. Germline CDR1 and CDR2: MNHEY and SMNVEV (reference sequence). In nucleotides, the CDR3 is TGTGCCAGCAGTTTGTATCAGACTAGCGGGAGTTCATACGAGCAGTACTTC. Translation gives CASSLYQTSGSSYEQYF.

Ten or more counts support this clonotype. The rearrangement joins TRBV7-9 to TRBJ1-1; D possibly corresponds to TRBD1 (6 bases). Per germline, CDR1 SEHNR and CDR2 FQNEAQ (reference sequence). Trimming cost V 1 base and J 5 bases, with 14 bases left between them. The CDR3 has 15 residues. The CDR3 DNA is TGTGCCAGCAGCTTAGTAACGGGGGCAAGGACTGAAGCTTTCTTT. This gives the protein CASSLVTGARTEAFF.

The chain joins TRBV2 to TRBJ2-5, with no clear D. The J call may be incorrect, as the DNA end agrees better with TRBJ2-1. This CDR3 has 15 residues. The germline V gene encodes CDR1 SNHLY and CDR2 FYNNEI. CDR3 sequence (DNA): TGTGCCAGCAGCCAAGGGTCACTACTTGTCAATGAGCAGTTCTTC. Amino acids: CASSQGSLLVNEQFF.

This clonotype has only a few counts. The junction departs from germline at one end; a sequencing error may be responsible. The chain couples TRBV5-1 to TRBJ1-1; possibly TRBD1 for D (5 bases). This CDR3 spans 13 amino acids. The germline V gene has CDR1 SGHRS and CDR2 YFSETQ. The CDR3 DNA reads TGCGCCAGCAGAGCCGGGGCTAACACTGAAACTTTCTTT. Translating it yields CASRAGANTETFF.

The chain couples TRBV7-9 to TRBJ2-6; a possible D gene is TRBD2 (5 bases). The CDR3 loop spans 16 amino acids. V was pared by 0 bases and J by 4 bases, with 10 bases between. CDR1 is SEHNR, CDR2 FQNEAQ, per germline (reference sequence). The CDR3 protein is CASSLAGRRGANVLTF. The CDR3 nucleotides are TGTGCCAGCAGCTTAGCGGGCCGGAGGGGGGCCAACGTCCTGACTTTC.

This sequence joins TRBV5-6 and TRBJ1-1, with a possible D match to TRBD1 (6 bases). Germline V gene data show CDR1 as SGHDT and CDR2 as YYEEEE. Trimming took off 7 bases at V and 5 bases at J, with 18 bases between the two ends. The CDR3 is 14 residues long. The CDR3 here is CASDTGRGATEAFF. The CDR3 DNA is TGTGCCAGCGACACAGGGCGGGGGGCTACTGAAGCTTTCTTT.

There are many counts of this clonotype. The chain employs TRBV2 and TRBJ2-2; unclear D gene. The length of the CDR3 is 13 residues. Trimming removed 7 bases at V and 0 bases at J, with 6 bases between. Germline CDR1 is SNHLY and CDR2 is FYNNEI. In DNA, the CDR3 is TGTGCCAGCACACAGACGAACACCGGGGAGCTGTTTTTT. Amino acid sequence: CASTQTNTGELFF.

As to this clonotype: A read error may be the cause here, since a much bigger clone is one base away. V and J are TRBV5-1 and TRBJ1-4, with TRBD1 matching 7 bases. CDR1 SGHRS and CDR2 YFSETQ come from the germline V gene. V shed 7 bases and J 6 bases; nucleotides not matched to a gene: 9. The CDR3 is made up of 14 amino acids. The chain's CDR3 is CASGETGNDEKLFF. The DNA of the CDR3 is TGCGCCAGCGGAGAGACAGGGAATGATGAAAAACTGTTTTTT. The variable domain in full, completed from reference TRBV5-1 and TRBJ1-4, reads KAGVTQTPRYLIKTRGQQVTLSCSPISGHRSVSWYQQTPGQGLQFLFEYFSETQRNKGNFPGRFSGRQFSNSRSEMNVSTLELGDSALYLCASGETGNDEKLFFGSGTQLSVL.

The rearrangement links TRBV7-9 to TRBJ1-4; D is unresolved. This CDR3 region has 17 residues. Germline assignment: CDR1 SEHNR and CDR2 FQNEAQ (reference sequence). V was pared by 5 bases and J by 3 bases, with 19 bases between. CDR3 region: CASSPRGGMLANEKLFF. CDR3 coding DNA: TGTGCCAGCAGCCCCCGAGGAGGGATGTTAGCTAATGAAAAACTGTTTTTT.

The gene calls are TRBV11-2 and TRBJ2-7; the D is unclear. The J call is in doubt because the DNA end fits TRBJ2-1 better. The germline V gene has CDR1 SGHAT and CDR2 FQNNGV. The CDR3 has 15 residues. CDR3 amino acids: CASSLQVARGNEQFF. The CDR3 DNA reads TGTGCCAGCAGCTTACAAGTGGCTAGAGGCAATGAGCAGTTCTTC.

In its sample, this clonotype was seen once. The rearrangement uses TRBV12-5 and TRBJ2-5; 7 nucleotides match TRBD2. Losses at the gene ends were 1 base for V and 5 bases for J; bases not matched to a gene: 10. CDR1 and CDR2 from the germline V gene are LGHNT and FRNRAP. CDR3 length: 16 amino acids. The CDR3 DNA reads TGTGCTAGTGGTTTGGCCCTAGGGGCGGGAGATGAGACCCAGTACTTC. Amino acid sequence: CASGLALGAGDETQYF.

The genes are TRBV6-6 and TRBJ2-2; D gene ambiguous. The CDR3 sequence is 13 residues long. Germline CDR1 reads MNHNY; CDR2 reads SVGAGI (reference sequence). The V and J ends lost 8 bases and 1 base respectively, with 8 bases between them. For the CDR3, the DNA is TGTGCCAGCGGGGTCCAGAACACCGGGGAGCTGTTTTTT. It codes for CASGVQNTGELFF.

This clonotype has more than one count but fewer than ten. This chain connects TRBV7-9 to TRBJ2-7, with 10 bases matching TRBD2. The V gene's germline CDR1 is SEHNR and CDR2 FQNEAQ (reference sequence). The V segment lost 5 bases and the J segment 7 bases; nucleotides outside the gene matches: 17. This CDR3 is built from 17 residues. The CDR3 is CASSQTSQAGGPGEQYF. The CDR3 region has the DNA TGTGCCAGCAGCCAAACCTCCCAAGCGGGAGGGCCGGGAGAGCAGTACTTC.

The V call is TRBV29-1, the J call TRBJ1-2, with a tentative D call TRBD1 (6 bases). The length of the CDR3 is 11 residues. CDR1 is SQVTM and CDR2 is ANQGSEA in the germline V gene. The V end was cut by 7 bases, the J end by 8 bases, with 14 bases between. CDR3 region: CSAYRDRGYTF. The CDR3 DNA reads TGCAGCGCCTACAGGGATAGAGGCTACACCTTC.

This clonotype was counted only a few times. The CDR3 nucleotides are TGCGCCAGCAGCCAAGACAAGTATAGCAATCAGCCCCAGCATTTT. Amino acids: CASSQDKYSNQPQHF. V usage is TRBV4-3 and J usage is TRBJ1-5; D gene uncertain. The length of the CDR3 is 15 residues. The V end was cut by 0 bases, the J end by 0 bases, with 6 bases between. Germline assignment: CDR1 LGHNA and CDR2 YSLEER.

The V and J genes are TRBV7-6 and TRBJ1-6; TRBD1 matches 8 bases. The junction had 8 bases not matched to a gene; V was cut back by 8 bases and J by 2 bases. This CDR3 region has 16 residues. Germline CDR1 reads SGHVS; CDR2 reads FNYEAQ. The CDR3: CASSTTGDPYNSPLHF. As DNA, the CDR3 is TGTGCCAGCTCAACGACAGGGGACCCCTATAATTCACCCCTCCACTTT.

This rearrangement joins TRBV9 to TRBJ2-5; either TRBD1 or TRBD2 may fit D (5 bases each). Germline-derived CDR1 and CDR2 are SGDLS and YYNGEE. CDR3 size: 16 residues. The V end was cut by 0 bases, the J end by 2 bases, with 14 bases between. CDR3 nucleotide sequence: TGTGCCAGCAGCGTAGTTCCCCGGGACCTTCAAGAGACCCAGTACTTC. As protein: CASSVVPRDLQETQYF.

CDR3 nucleotide sequence: TGTGCCAGCTTCCCCGGGGGTAATGAAAAACTGTTTTTT. The encoded protein is CASFPGGNEKLFF. The rearrangement uses TRBV4-2 and TRBJ1-4, with a weak D call TRBD1 (5 bases). The CDR3 sequence is 13 residues long. V lost 8 bases, J lost 4 bases, and 11 bases lay in between. Looked up from germline, CDR1 is LGHNA and CDR2 is YNFKEQ.

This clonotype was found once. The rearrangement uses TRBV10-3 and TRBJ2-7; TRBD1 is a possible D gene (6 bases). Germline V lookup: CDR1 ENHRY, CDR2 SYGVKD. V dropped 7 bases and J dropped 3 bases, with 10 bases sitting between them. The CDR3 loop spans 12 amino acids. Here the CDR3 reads CAITQGYYEQYF. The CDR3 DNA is TGTGCCATCACCCAGGGGTACTACGAGCAGTACTTC.